This passage covers 19 T cell receptor beta chains from one sample sequenced in a study of T cells after yellow fever vaccination. TCRdb called the 5' RACE reads again in MiXCR, with one record for every CDR3 protein. The repertoire has 300,000 to 450,000 distinct CDR3 sequences, roughly 6.1% of them found once; the top ten carry over 14%. The sequencing here drew on PBMCs, taken 5 days after the yellow fever booster vaccination. The receptors come from a man aged 25 to 40 who received the YFV17D yellow fever vaccine.

This clonotype has only a few counts. J is TRBJ2-3 and V is TRBV29-1; 11 bases are shared with TRBD2. Germline V gene lookup returns CDR1 SQVTM and CDR2 ANQGSEA. Losses at the gene ends were 7 bases for V and 4 bases for J; bases not matched to a gene: 13. This CDR3 is 16 amino acids long. CDR3 DNA sequence: TGCAGCGACCTAACTAGCGGGAGATCGAGGCCAGATACGCAGTATTTT. This gives the protein CSDLTSGRSRPDTQYF.

Only a few counts were recorded for this clonotype. This rearrangement joins TRBV20-1 to TRBJ2-3; a weak D match, TRBD2 (7 bases). The CDR3 totals 18 residues. With 0 bases removed from V and 0 bases from J, the gap between germline ends came to 19 bases. Germline CDR1 is DFQATT and CDR2 is SNEGSKA (reference sequence). CDR3 protein: CSARDLTEAGTSTDTQYF. The CDR3 region has the DNA TGCAGTGCTAGAGATTTGACGGAAGCGGGGACAAGCACAGATACGCAGTATTTT.

The chain carries TRBV7-9 and TRBJ2-7, with TRBD2 identical over 10 bases. The CDR3 has 15 residues. The germline gives CDR1 SEHNR, CDR2 FQNEAQ (reference sequence). V gave up 2 bases and J gave up 1 base; unmatched junction bases: 2. CDR3 in amino acids: CASSLMTSGSYEQYF. The CDR3 bases are TGTGCCAGCAGCTTAATGACTAGCGGGTCCTACGAGCAGTACTTC.

This clonotype has ten or more counts. This sequence joins TRBV10-3 and TRBJ2-7; TRBD2 agrees at 10 bases. The junction had 11 bases not matched to a gene; V was cut back by 8 bases and J by 1 base. The CDR3 runs 16 residues. In germline, CDR1 is ENHRY, CDR2 SYGVKD. The CDR3 bases are TGTGCCATCTCCCCAGGTGGGACTAGCGCTTCCTACGAGCAGTACTTC. It codes for CAISPGGTSASYEQYF.

This clonotype was observed a few times. The chain employs TRBV5-1 and TRBJ2-5; TRBD1 is a possible D gene (6 bases). This CDR3 has 16 amino acids. Trimming cost V 4 bases and J 3 bases, with 19 bases left between them. The germline gives CDR1 SGHRS, CDR2 YFSETQ. The CDR3 sequence is CASSHQPQGKEETQYF. The CDR3, as DNA: TGCGCCAGCAGCCACCAACCACAGGGCAAAGAAGAGACCCAGTACTTC.

In its sample, this clonotype was seen many times. The rearrangement links TRBV5-5 to TRBJ2-1; 11 bases line up with TRBD2. Germline CDR1 is SGHKS and CDR2 is YYEKEE (reference sequence). This CDR3 contains 17 residues. V lost 2 bases to trimming and J lost 1 base; unmatched junction nucleotides: 5. Here the CDR3 DNA reads TGTGCCAGCAGCTTTTCCGGGACTAGCGGTTCCTACAATGAGCAGTTCTTC. Translated, it gives CASSFSGTSGSYNEQFF.

This clonotype was recorded at least ten times. The V and J genes are TRBV7-3 and TRBJ2-1, with 7 bases identical to TRBD2. From germline, CDR1 is SGHTA and CDR2 FQGTGA. V lost 1 base and J lost 4; bases outside the gene matches: 4. The CDR3 loop spans 15 amino acids. The CDR3, as DNA: TGTGCCAGCAGCTTAAGGGGAGGGCTTTACAATGAGCAGTTCTTC. It specifies CASSLRGGLYNEQFF.

This clonotype was seen a few times. The V gene is TRBV9, the J gene TRBJ2-7; 8 bases are shared with TRBD1. Germline lookup yields CDR1 SGDLS and CDR2 YYNGEE. The V gene end was trimmed by 2 bases and the J gene end by 6 bases; junction bases not matched to a gene: 7. CDR3 length equals 14 residues. DNA of the CDR3: TGTGCCAGCAGCGTGACCGGGACAGGAGCCGAGCAGTACTTC. Translation gives CASSVTGTGAEQYF.

J is TRBJ2-5 and V is TRBV25-1; 7 nucleotides align to TRBD1. V dropped 6 bases and J dropped 4; count of bases not matched to a gene: 8. This CDR3 is 14 amino acids long. CDR1 is MGHDK and CDR2 is SYGVNS in the germline V gene. The CDR3 reads CASSQTTGIETQYF. As DNA, the CDR3 is TGTGCCAGCAGCCAGACGACAGGGATAGAGACCCAGTACTTC.

This clonotype came up a few times. In nucleotides, the CDR3 is TGCGCCAGCAGCGGAACCGGGACCTCAGCCTATGGCTACACCTTC. Protein sequence: CASSGTGTSAYGYTF. V is TRBV5-1 and J is TRBJ1-2, with a tentative D call TRBD1 (5 bases). CDR1 and CDR2 (germline): SGHRS, YFSETQ. The CDR3 covers 15 residues. V lost 4 bases and J lost 4, with 17 bases in between.

V is TRBV11-2 and J is TRBJ2-3; TRBD2 matches 8 bases. The length of the CDR3 is 18 residues. Trimming took 5 bases from V and 2 from J; bases not matched to a gene: 15. Germline CDR1 reads SGHAT; CDR2 reads FQNNGV. The CDR3: CASSLPGDTSGFTDTQYF. The CDR3 DNA is TGTGCCAGCAGCCTCCCCGGGGACACTAGCGGCTTCACAGATACGCAGTATTTT.

This clonotype was picked up many times. V gene TRBV12-3 or TRBV12-4 combines with J gene TRBJ1-5; D unclear. The CDR3 covers 13 residues. With 2 bases removed from V and 5 bases from J, the gap between germline ends came to 7 bases. The CDR3 sequence: CASSLTGDQPQHF. The DNA of the CDR3 is TGTGCCAGCAGTTTAACTGGGGATCAGCCCCAGCATTTT.

This clonotype came up many times. The V gene is TRBV20-1, the J gene TRBJ2-7; 13 nucleotides align to TRBD2. V lost 6 bases and J lost 3; bases outside the gene matches: 5. There are 14 residues in the CDR3. Germline V gene data show CDR1 as DFQATT and CDR2 as SNEGSKA (reference sequence). CDR3 residues: CSAKGTSGNYEQYF. The CDR3 nucleotides read TGCAGTGCAAAAGGGACTAGCGGGAACTACGAGCAGTACTTC.

The rearrangement links TRBV20-1 to TRBJ1-2; a weak D match, TRBD1 (5 bases). The CDR3 is 14 residues long. With 0 bases removed from V and 2 bases from J, the gap between germline ends came to 10 bases. CDR1 and CDR2 from the germline V gene are DFQATT and SNEGSKA (reference sequence). The CDR3 loop reads CSARDWGYNYGYTF. The DNA of the CDR3 is TGCAGTGCTAGAGATTGGGGCTACAACTATGGCTACACCTTC.

The rearrangement links TRBV7-2 to TRBJ2-5, with 7 nucleotides matching TRBD2. Unmatched junction bases numbered 7, after V lost 5 bases and J lost 4 bases. The CDR3 has 14 residues. Germline lookup yields CDR1 SGHTA and CDR2 FQGNSA. The CDR3 region is CASSQLGGGETQYF. In nucleotides, the CDR3 is TGTGCCAGCAGCCAACTGGGGGGGGGAGAGACCCAGTACTTC.

A few counts support this clonotype. The chain couples TRBV27 to TRBJ2-7; no clear D. The germline V gene encodes CDR1 MNHEY and CDR2 SMNVEV (reference sequence). The length of the CDR3 is 18 residues. V lost 5 bases and J 0 bases, leaving 23 bases between the germline ends. CDR3 in DNA: TGTGCCAGCAGTGCACGGCCGGGCCATCCAAGTTTCTCCTACGAGCAGTACTTC. The encoded protein is CASSARPGHPSFSYEQYF.

This clonotype has just a few counts. The rearrangement joins TRBV6-1 to TRBJ1-2; D is possibly TRBD1 (5 bases). V lost 6 bases and J 0 bases, leaving 14 bases between the germline ends. The CDR3 runs to 15 residues. The germline V gene encodes CDR1 MNHNS and CDR2 SASEGT. CDR3 DNA sequence: TGTGCCAGCAGCCCAAGGGGCTATTCTAACTATGGCTACACCTTC. Amino acid sequence: CASSPRGYSNYGYTF.

This clonotype showed up just a few times. The rearrangement joins TRBV5-4 to TRBJ2-7, with TRBD1 as a possible D gene (6 bases). Germline CDR1 and CDR2: SGHNT and YYREEE (reference sequence). V gave up 4 bases and J gave up 6 bases, with 11 bases separating them. This CDR3 is built from 12 residues. The CDR3 region is CASSVQGFEQYF. The CDR3, as DNA: TGTGCCAGCAGCGTACAGGGATTCGAGCAGTACTTC.

This clonotype was detected a few times. The V call is TRBV7-9, the J call TRBJ2-1; D gene unclear. V was cut by 5 bases and J by 9 bases, with 11 bases left in between. From germline, CDR1 is SEHNR and CDR2 FQNEAQ (reference sequence). CDR3 length: 12 residues. The CDR3 DNA follows: TGTGCCAGCAGCGGACCGGGCGGTGAGCAGTTCTTC. It translates to CASSGPGGEQFF.